The clone carrying this T cell receptor beta chain was found once. The antigen remains undetermined. In germline, CDR1 is MGHRA, CDR2 YSYEKL. Trimming pared 4 bases from V and 2 bases from J, leaving 8 bases between. The CDR3 loop spans 13 amino acids. RNA was extracted and reverse transcribed into cDNA as the sequencing template. Data came from immunoSEQ multiplex PCR; TCRdb stores just in-frame clones and leaves some out. The repertoire holds 70,000 to 95,000 clones, with roughly half as singletons. This sample is drawn from a study of CD8+ T cells in alopecia areata. Sorting of PBMCs yielded the CD4+ and CD8+ T cells. Points from the study as a whole: Researchers reported that TCR sharing among patients proved less clear than in mice, possibly HLA-linked. Scalp lesions, especially in alopecia totalis/universalis, had higher clonality than normal scalp.

The origin of this receptor is a human donor with alopecia areata. The sample taken for sequencing was NKG2D-high CD8+ T cells sorted from blood. This rearrangement joins TRBV4-1 to TRBJ1-2; D is unclear. CDR3 region: CASSLGNNYGYTF. DNA of the CDR3: TGCGCCAGCAGCCTCGGCAACAACTATGGCTACACCTTC.